The clone carrying this T cell receptor beta chain was found once. Using immunoSEQ multiplex PCR, the repertoire was profiled, and TCRdb retains in-frame clones only, with some absent. The sample lists some 50,000 clones, 70% to 85% occurring once. This CDR3 is 17 amino acids long. Germline CDR1 reads SGHDN; CDR2 reads FVKESK. J gave up 3 bases and V 3 bases, and 9 bases lay outside the gene matches. The data originate from a study of radiotherapy plus CTLA-4 blockade in lung cancer. V gene TRBV14 combines with J gene TRBJ1-1, with 11 positions matching TRBD1. This TCR was sampled from a human donor with non-small cell lung cancer who had a partial response to radiotherapy plus ipilimumab. Sequenced here: peripheral blood, sampled from a patient treated with radiotherapy plus ipilimumab. CDR3 sequence (DNA): TGTGCCAGCAGCCAGCGGGGACAGGGGGTTCGGGACACTGAAGCTTTCTTT. Translated, it gives CASSQRGQGVRDTEAFF.